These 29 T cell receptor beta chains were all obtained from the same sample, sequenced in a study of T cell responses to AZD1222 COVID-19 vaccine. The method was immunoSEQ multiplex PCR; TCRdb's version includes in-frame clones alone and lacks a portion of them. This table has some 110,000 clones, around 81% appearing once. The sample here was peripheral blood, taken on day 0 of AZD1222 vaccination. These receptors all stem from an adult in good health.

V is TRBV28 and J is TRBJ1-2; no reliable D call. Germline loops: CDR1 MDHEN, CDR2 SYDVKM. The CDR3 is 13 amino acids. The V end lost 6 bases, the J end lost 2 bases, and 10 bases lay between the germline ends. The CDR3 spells CASRLGRNYGYTF. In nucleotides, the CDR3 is TGTGCCAGCAGGTTGGGGAGGAACTATGGCTACACCTTC.

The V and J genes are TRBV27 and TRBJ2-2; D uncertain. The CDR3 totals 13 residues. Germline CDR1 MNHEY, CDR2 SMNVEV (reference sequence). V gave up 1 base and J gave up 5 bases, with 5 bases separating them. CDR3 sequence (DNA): TGTGCCAGCAGTTTATGGGAAACCGGGGAGCTGTTTTTT. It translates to CASSLWETGELFF.

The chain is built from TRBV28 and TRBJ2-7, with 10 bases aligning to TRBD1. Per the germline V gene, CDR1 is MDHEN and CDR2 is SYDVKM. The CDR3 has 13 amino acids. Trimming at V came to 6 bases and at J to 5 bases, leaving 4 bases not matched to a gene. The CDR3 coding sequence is TGTGCCAGCAGGGGACAGGGGCCCCACGAGCAGTACTTC. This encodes CASRGQGPHEQYF.

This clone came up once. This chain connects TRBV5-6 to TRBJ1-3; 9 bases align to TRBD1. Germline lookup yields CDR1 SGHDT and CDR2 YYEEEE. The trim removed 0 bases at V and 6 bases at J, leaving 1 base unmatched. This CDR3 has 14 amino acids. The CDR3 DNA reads TGTGCCAGCAGCTTGGAACAGGGGGCAAACACCATATATTTT. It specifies CASSLEQGANTIYF.

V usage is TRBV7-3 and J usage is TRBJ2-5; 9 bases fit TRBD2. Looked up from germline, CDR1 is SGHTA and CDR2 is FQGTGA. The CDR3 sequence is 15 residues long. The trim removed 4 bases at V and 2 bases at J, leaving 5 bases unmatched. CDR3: CASSSTSGLQETQYF. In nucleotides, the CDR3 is TGTGCCAGCAGCTCCACTAGCGGGTTACAAGAGACCCAGTACTTC.

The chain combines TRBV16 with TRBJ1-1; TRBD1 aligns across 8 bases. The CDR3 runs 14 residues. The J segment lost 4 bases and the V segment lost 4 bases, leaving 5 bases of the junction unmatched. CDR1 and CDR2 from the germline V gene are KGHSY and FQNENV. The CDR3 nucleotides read TGTGCCAGCAGCCCGCAGGGGGCCGGCACTGAAGCTTTCTTT. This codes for CASSPQGAGTEAFF.

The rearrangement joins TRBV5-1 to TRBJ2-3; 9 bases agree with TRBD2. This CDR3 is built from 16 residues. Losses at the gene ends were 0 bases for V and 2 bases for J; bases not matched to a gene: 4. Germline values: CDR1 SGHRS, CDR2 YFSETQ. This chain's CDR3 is CASSLVSGGFTDTQYF. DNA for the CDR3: TGCGCCAGCAGCTTGGTTAGCGGGGGATTCACAGATACGCAGTATTTT.

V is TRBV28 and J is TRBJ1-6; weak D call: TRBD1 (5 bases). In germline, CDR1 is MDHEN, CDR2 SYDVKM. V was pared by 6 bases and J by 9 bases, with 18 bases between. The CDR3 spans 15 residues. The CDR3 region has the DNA TGTGCCAGCAGCCCCCAAGGGGCGCCCACTTCACCCCTCCACTTT. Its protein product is CASSPQGAPTSPLHF.

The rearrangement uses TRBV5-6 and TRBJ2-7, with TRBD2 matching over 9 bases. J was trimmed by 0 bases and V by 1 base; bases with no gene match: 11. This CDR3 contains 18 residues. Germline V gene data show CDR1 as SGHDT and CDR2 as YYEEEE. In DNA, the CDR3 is TGTGCCAGCAGCTTGTCCGGGTGGAGACTAGCGGCCTCCTACGAGCAGTACTTC. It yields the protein CASSLSGWRLAASYEQYF.

The CDR3, as DNA: TGCGCCAGCAGCTTAACAGGGCCCTACGAGCAGTACTTC. It yields the protein CASSLTGPYEQYF. This rearrangement joins TRBV5-1 to TRBJ2-7; maybe TRBD1 (6 bases). Germline V gives CDR1 SGHRS, CDR2 YFSETQ. This CDR3 region has 13 residues. V was trimmed by 2 bases and J by 2 bases, leaving 8 bases between them. The whole variable domain, filled in from reference TRBV5-1 and TRBJ2-7, reads KAGVTQTPRYLIKTRGQQVTLSCSPISGHRSVSWYQQTPGQGLQFLFEYFSETQRNKGNFPGRFSGRQFSNSRSEMNVSTLELGDSALYLCASSLTGPYEQYFGPGTRLTVT.

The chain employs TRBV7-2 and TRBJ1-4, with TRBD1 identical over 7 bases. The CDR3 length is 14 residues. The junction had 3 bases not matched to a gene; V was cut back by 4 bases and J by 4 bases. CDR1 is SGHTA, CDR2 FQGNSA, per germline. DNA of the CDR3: TGTGCCAGCAGCTCGGGACAGTTTAATGAAAAACTGTTTTTT. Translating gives CASSSGQFNEKLFF.

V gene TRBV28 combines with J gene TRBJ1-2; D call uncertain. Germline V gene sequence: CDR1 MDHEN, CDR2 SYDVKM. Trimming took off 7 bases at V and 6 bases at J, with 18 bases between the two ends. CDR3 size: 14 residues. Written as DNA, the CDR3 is TGTGCCAGCACCTCGTGGTCGGGGTCTGATGGCTACACCTTC. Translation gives CASTSWSGSDGYTF.

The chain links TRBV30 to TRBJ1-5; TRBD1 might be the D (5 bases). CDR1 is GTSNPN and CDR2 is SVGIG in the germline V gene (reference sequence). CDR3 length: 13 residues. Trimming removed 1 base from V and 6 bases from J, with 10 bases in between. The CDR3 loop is CAWSGGLGQPQHF. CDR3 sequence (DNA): TGTGCCTGGAGTGGGGGGTTGGGTCAGCCCCAGCATTTT.

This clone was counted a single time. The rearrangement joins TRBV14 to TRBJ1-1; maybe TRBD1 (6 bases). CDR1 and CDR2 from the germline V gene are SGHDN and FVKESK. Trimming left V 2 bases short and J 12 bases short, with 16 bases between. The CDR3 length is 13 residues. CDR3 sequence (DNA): TGTGCCAGCAGCCAAACACAGGGTCTCGGGACTTTCTTT. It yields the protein CASSQTQGLGTFF.

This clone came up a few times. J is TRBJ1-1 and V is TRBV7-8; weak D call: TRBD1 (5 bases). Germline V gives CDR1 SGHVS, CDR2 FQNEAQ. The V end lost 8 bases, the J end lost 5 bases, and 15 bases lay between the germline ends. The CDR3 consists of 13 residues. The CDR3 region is CASGEQVGTEAFF. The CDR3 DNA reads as TGTGCCAGCGGGGAACAGGTGGGGACTGAAGCTTTCTTT.

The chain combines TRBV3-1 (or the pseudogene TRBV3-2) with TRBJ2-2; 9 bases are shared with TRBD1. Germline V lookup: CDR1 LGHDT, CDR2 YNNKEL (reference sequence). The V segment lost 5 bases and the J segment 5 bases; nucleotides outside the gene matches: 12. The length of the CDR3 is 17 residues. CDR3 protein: CASSYESTGGETGELFF. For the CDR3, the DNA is TGTGCCAGCAGCTACGAGAGCACAGGGGGCGAAACCGGGGAGCTGTTTTTT.

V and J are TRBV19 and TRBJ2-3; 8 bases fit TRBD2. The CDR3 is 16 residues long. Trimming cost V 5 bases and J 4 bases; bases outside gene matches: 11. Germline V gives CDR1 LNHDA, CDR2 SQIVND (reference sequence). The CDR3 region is CASSFPGGPEADTQYF. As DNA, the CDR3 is TGTGCCAGTAGTTTCCCGGGAGGGCCGGAGGCAGATACGCAGTATTTT.

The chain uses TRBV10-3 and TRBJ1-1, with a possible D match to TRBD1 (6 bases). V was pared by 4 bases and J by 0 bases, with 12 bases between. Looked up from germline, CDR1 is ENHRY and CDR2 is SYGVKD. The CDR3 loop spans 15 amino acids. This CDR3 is CAISATQGMNTEAFF. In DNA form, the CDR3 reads TGTGCCATCAGTGCAACACAGGGAATGAACACTGAAGCTTTCTTT.

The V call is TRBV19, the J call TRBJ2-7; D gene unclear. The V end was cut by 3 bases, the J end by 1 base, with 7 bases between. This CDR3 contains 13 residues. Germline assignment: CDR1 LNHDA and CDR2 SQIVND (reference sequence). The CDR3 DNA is TGTGCCAGTAGTATTAAACAGTCCTACGAGCAGTACTTC. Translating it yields CASSIKQSYEQYF.

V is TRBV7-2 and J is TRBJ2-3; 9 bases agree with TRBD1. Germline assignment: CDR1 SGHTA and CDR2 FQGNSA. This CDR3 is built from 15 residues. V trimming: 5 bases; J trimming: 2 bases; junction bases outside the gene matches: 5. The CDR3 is CASSRGQGLTDTQYF. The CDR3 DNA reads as TGTGCCAGCAGCCGCGGACAGGGGCTCACAGATACGCAGTATTTT.

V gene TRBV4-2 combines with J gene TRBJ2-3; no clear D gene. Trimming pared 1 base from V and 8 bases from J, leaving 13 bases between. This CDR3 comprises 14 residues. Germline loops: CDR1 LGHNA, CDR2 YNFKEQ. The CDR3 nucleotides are TGTGCCAGCAGCCAAGGCCTCAGTGTAGGTACGCAGTATTTT. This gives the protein CASSQGLSVGTQYF.

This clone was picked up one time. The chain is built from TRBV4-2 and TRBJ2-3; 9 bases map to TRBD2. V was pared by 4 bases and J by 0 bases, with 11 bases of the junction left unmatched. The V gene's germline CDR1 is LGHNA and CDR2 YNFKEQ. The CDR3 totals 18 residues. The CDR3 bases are TGTGCCAGCAGCCGACTACGTGGCGGGGGGGCTAGCACAGATACGCAGTATTTT. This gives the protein CASSRLRGGGASTDTQYF.

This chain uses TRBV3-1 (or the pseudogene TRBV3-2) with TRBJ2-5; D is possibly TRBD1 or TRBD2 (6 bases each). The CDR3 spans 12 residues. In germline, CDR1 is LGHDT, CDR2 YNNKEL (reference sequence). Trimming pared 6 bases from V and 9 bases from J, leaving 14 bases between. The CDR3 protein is CASSPRGAAQYF. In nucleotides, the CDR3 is TGTGCCAGCAGTCCGAGGGGGGCGGCCCAGTACTTC.

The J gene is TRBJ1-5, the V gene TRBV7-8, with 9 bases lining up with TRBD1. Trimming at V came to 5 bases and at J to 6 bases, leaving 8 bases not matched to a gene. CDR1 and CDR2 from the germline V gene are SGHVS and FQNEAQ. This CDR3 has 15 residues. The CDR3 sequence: CASSIGQGIGQPQHF. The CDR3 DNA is TGTGCCAGCAGCATAGGACAGGGGATCGGTCAGCCCCAGCATTTT. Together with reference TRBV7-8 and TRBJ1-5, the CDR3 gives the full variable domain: GAGVSQSPRYKVAKRGQDVALRCDPISGHVSLFWYQQALGQGPEFLTYFQNEAQLDKSGLPSDRFFAERPEGSVSTLKIQRTQQEDSAVYLCASSIGQGIGQPQHFGDGTRLSIL.

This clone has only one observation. CDR3 coding DNA: TGTGCCAGCAGCCAAGTGGGCACTGAAGCTTTCTTT. Its translation is CASSQVGTEAFF. V usage is TRBV14 and J usage is TRBJ1-1; D is ambiguous. Germline V lookup: CDR1 SGHDN, CDR2 FVKESK. V shed 1 base and J shed 4 bases, with 4 bases lying between them. The CDR3 spans 12 residues.

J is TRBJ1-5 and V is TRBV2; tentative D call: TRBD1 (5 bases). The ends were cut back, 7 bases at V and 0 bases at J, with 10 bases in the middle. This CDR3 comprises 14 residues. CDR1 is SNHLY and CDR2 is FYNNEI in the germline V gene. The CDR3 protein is CASNRGNSNQPQHF. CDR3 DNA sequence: TGTGCCAGCAATAGGGGTAATAGCAATCAGCCCCAGCATTTT. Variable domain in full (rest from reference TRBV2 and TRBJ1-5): EPEVTQTPSHQVTQMGQEVILRCVPISNHLYFYWYRQILGQKVEFLVSFYNNEISEKSEIFDDQFSVERPDGSNFTLKIRSTKLEDSAMYFCASNRGNSNQPQHFGDGTRLSIL.

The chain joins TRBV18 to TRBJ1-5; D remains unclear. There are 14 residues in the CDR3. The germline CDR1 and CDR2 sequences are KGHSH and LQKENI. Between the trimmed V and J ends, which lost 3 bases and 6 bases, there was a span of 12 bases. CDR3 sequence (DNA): TGTGCCAGCTCACCGCAAAGAATGGGTCAGCCCCAGCATTTT. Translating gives CASSPQRMGQPQHF. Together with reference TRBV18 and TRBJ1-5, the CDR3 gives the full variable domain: NAGVMQNPRHLVRRRGQEARLRCSPMKGHSHVYWYRQLPEEGLKFMVYLQKENIIDESGMPKERFSAEFPKEGPSILRIQQVVRGDSAAYFCASSPQRMGQPQHFGDGTRLSIL.

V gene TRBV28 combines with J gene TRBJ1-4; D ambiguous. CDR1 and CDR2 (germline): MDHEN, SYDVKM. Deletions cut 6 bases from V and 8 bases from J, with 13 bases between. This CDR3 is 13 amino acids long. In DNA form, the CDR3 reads TGTGCCAGCAGGACAAGGGTTTGGGAAAAACTGTTTTTT. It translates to CASRTRVWEKLFF.

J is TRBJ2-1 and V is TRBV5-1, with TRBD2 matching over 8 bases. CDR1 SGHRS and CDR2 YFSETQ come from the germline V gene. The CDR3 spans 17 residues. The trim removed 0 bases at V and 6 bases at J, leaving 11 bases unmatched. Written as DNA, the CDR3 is TGCGCCAGCAGCTTGGCCTCGAGTGCTAGCGGGCTCAATGAGCAGTTCTTC. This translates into CASSLASSASGLNEQFF.